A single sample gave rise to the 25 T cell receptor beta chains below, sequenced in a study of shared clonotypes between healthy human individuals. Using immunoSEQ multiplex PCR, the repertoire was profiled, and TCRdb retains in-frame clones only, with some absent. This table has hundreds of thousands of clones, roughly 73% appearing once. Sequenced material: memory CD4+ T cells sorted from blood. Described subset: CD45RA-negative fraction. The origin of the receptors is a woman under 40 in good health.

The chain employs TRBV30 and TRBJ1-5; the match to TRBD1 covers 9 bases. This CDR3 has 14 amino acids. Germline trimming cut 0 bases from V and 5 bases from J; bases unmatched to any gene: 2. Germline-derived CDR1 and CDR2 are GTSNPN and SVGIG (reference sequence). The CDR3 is CAWSVTGGDQPQHF. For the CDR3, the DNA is TGTGCCTGGAGTGTGACAGGGGGTGATCAGCCCCAGCATTTT. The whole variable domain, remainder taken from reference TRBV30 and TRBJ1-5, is SQTIHQWPATLVQPVGSPLSLECTVEGTSNPNLYWYRQAAGRGLQLLFYSVGIGQISSEVPQNLSASRPQDRQFILSSKKLLLSDSGFYLCAWSVTGGDQPQHFGDGTRLSIL.

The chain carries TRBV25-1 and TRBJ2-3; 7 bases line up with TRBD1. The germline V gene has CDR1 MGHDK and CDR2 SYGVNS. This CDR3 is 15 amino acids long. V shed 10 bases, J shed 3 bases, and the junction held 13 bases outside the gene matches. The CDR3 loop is CATTQGTAATDTQYF. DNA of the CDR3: TGTGCCACAACTCAGGGGACAGCAGCAACAGATACGCAGTATTTT.

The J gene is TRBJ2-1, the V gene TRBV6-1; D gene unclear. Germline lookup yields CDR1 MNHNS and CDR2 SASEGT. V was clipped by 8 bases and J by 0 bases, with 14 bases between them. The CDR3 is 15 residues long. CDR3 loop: CASGVRIPSYNEQFF. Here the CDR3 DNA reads TGTGCCAGCGGTGTACGTATTCCCTCCTACAATGAGCAGTTCTTC.

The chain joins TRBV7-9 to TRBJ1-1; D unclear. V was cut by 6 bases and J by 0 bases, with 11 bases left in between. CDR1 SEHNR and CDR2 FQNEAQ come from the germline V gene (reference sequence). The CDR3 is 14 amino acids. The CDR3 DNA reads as TGTGCCAGCAGTCACTTGGGAGTGAACACTGAAGCTTTCTTT. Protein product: CASSHLGVNTEAFF.

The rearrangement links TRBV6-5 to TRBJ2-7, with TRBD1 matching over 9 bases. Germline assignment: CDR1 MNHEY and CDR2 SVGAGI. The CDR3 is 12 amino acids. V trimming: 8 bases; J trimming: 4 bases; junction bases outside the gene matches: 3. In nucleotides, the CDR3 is TGTGCCAGCTTGGACAGGGGTTACGAGCAGTACTTC. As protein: CASLDRGYEQYF.

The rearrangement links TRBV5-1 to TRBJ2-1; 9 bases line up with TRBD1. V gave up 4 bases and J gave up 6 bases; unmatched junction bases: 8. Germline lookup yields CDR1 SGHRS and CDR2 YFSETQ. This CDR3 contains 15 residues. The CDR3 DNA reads TGCGCCAGCAGCGCTCTGACAGGGGGTAGCAATGAGCAGTTCTTC. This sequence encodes CASSALTGGSNEQFF.

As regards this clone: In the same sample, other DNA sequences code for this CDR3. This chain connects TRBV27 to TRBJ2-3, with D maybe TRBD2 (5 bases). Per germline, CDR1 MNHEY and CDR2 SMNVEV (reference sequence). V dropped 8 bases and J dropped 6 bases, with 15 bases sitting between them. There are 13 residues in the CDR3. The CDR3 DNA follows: TGTGCCAGCGGCCGGGGTGGGTCGGATACGCAGTATTTT. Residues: CASGRGGSDTQYF.

CDR3 sequence (DNA): TGTGCCAGCAGCCGATCCCCCACTTTCTACGAGCAGTACTTC. Translating it yields CASSRSPTFYEQYF. V usage is TRBV6-5 and J usage is TRBJ2-7; D is unresolved. The CDR3 sequence is 14 residues long. V was shortened by 6 bases and J by 3 bases, with 15 bases between the two germline ends. CDR1 is MNHEY and CDR2 is SVGAGI in the germline V gene.

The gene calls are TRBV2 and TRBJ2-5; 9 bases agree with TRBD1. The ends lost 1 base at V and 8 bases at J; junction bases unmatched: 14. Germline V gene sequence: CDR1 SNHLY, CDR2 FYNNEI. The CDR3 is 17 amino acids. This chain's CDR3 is CASSEGVRGQGLYTQYF. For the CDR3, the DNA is TGTGCCAGCAGTGAAGGGGTGAGGGGACAGGGTCTTTACACCCAGTACTTC.

CDR3 DNA sequence: TGTGCCAGCAGCCAAATTAACGACGGACGAGAGACCCAGTACTTC. It codes for CASSQINDGRETQYF. V gene TRBV14 combines with J gene TRBJ2-5, with unresolved D. The CDR3 length is 15 residues. Trimming removed 2 bases from V and 4 bases from J, with 14 bases in between. CDR1 SGHDN and CDR2 FVKESK come from the germline V gene.

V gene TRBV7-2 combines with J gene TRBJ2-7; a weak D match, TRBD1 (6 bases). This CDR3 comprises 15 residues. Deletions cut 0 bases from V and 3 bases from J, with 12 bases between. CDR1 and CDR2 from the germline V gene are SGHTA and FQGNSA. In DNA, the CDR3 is TGTGCCAGCAGCTTAGCGGGACACCAGGTCTACGAGCAGTACTTC. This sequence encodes CASSLAGHQVYEQYF.

The CDR3 spells CASSQMTSGREVQYF. Here the CDR3 DNA reads TGTGCCAGCAGCCAGATGACTAGCGGGAGAGAGGTGCAGTACTTC. The chain carries TRBV7-2 and TRBJ2-7, with 12 bases lining up with TRBD2. This CDR3 has 15 residues. Losses at the gene ends were 5 bases for V and 9 bases for J; bases not matched to a gene: 11. The germline V gene has CDR1 SGHTA and CDR2 FQGNSA.

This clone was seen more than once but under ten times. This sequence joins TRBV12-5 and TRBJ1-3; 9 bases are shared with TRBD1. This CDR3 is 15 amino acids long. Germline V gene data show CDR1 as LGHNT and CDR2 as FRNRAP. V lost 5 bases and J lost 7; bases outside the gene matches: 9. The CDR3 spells CASGKTGTGSNTIYF. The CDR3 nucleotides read TGTGCTAGTGGTAAAACCGGGACAGGGAGCAACACCATATATTTT.

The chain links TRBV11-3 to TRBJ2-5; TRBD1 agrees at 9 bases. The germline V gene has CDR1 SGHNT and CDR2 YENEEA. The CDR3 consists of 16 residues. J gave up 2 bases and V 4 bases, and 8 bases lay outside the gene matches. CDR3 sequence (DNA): TGTGCCAGCAGCTCCGGAGACAGGGGGTCTCAAGAGACCCAGTACTTC. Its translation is CASSSGDRGSQETQYF.

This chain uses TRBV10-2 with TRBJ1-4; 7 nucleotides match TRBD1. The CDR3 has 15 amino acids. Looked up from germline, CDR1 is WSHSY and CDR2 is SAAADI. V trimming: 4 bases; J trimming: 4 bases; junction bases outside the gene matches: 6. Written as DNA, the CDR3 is TGCGCCAGCAGTGCGAGACAGGGCGGTAATGAAAAACTGTTTTTT. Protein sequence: CASSARQGGNEKLFF.

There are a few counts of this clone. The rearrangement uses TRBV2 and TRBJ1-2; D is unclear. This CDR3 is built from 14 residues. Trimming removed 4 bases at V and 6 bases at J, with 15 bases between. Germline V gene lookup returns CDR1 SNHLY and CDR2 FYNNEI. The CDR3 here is CASSVKQLKDGYTF. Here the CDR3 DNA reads TGTGCCAGCAGTGTCAAGCAGTTGAAGGATGGCTACACCTTC.

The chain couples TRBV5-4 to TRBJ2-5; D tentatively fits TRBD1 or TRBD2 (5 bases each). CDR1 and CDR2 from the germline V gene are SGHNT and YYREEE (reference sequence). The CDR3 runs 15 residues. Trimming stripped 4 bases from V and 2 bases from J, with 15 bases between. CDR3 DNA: TGTGCCAGCAGCATGGGACGGGGCCCTCAAGAGACCCAGTACTTC. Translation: CASSMGRGPQETQYF.

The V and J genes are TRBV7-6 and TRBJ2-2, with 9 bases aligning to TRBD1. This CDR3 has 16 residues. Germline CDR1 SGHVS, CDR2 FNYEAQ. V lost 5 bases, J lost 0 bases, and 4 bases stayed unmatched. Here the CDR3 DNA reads TGTGCCAGCAGCCCGCGACAGGGGGCGAACACCGGGGAGCTGTTTTTT. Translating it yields CASSPRQGANTGELFF.

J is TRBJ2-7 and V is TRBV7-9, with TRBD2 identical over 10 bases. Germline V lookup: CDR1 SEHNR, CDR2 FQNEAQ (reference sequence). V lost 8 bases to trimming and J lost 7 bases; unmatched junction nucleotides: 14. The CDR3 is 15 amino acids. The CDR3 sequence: CASAEASGSLREQYF. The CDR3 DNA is TGTGCCAGCGCAGAGGCTAGCGGGAGTTTGCGGGAGCAGTACTTC.

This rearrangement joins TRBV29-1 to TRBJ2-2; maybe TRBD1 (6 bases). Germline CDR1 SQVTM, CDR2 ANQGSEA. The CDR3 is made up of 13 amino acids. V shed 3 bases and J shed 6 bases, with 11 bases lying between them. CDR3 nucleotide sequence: TGCAGCGTTGATGATACAGGGTCCGGGGAGCTGTTTTTT. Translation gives CSVDDTGSGELFF.

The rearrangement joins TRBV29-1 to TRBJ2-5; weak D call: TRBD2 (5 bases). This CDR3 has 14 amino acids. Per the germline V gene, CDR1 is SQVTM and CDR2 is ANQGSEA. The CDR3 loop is CTYTASRTQETQYF. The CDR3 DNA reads TGCACCTACACGGCTAGCCGCACTCAAGAGACCCAGTACTTC.

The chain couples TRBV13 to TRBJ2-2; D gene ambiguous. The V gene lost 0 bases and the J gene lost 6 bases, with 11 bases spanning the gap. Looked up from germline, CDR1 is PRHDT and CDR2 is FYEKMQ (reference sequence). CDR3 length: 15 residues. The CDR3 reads CASSLGRIRAGELFF. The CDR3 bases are TGTGCCAGCAGCTTAGGTCGTATTAGAGCCGGGGAGCTGTTTTTT.

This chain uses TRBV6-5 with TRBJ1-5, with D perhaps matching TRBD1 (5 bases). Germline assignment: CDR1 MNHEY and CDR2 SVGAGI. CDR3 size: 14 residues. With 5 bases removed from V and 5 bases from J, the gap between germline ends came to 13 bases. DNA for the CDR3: TGTGCCAGCAGTGGGGGGAGTCAGGATCAGCCCCAGCATTTT. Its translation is CASSGGSQDQPQHF.

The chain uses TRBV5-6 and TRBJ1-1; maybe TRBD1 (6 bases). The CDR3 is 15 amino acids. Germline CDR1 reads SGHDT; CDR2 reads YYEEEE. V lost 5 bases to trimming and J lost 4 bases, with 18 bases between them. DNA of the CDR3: TGTGCCAGCAGATCTACGTCGTCGGGGGCCACTGAAGCTTTCTTT. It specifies CASRSTSSGATEAFF.

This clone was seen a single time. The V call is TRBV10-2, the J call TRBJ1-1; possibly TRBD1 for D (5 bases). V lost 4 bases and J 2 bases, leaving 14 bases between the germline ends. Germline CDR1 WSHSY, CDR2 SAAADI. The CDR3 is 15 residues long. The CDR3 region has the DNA TGCGCCAGCAGTGCTTCTGGCAGGGACAACACTGAAGCTTTCTTT. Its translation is CASSASGRDNTEAFF.